This is a list of T cell receptor beta chains from one sample in a study of molecular identifiers for immune sequencing clone quantification. TCRdb reprocessed the PCR reads via MiXCR and lists one record per CDR3 protein. The sample contains some 580,000 distinct CDR3 sequences, 25% of which appear only once. The material sequenced was naive CD8+ T cells from blood, with Jurkat cell RNA spiked in. The source is a human donor in good health. Some libraries in this study had Jurkat cell RNA spiked in. Each CDR3 is given with its conserved first and last residue. The D gene is left open where the match is weak. Clone size is shown for a subset of rows, as once, few, many or a class of expanded clone.

DNA: TGTGCTAGATCCCAAGGCCGTTCAGTTATGAACACTGAAGCTTTCTTT; CDR3: CARSQGRSVMNTEAFF; V: TRBV13; D: -; size: -; J: TRBJ1-1
DNA: TGTGCCAGCCATTCGTCGCGGGGCACGGTCACTGAAGCTTTCTTT; CDR3: CASHSSRGTVTEAFF; V: TRBV6-6; D: -; size: few; J: TRBJ1-1
DNA: TGCGCCAGCAGCCAAGCTTTGACTGCAACTAATGAAAAACTGTTTTTT; CDR3: CASSQALTATNEKLFF; V: TRBV4-1; D: -; size: many; J: TRBJ1-4
DNA: TGTGCCAGCAGCTTAATACCGGCCGGGGGCTGGGAGACCCAGTACTTC; CDR3: CASSLIPAGGWETQYF; V: TRBV27; D: -; size: few; J: TRBJ2-5
DNA: TGTGCCAGTAGTACGCTCGGGAGACCCTACGAGCAGTACTTC; CDR3: CASSTLGRPYEQYF; V: TRBV19; D: -; size: few; J: TRBJ2-7
DNA: TGTGCCAGCAGCTCCACAGTTCAGGGGGGGACCGGGGAGCTGTTTTTT; CDR3: CASSSTVQGGTGELFF; V: TRBV11-2; D: -; size: -; J: TRBJ2-2
DNA: TGTGCCACCTCATCCCTGGACGGGATCCAAGAGACCCAGTACTTC; CDR3: CATSSLDGIQETQYF; V: TRBV28; D: -; size: many; J: TRBJ2-5
DNA: TGCGCCAGCAGCCAAGGTCCGGCCCCAGGTACCTACGAGCAGTACTTC; CDR3: CASSQGPAPGTYEQYF; V: TRBV4-1; D: -; size: -; J: TRBJ2-7
DNA: TGTGCCAGCAGCTCTAACACCGGGACAGGGGATACGCAGTATTTT; CDR3: CASSSNTGTGDTQYF; V: TRBV7-9; D: TRBD1; size: -; J: TRBJ2-3
DNA: TGTGCCAGCAGCTTAGACGTTGTCACAGGGAACACTGAAGCTTTCTTT; CDR3: CASSLDVVTGNTEAFF; V: TRBV7-6; D: -; size: many; J: TRBJ1-1
DNA: TGTGCCAGCAGCTTAATGGCGGGGGAGACAGATACGCAGTATTTT; CDR3: CASSLMAGETDTQYF; V: TRBV7-9; D: TRBD2; size: many; J: TRBJ2-3
DNA: TGTGCCAGCAGGTCCCTAGCGGGGGGCTTTGTTGAGCAGTTCTTC; CDR3: CASRSLAGGFVEQFF; V: TRBV7-2; D: TRBD2; size: -; J: TRBJ2-1
DNA: TGTGCCAGCAGTGAAGCGTGGACCGGGAACACTGAAGCTTTCTTT; CDR3: CASSEAWTGNTEAFF; V: TRBV2; D: -; size: few; J: TRBJ1-1
DNA: TGTGCCAGTAGGCGGATTAGCAATCAGCCCCAGCAATTT; CDR3: CASRRISNQPQQF; V: TRBV19; D: -; size: -; J: TRBJ1-5
DNA: TGTGCCAGCAGCCCACTCTTGCGTGGCGTCTATGGCTACACCTTC; CDR3: CASSPLLRGVYGYTF; V: TRBV6-5; D: -; size: -; J: TRBJ1-2
DNA: TGCGCCAGCAGCCAGGACAGGGGGCGTCCAGATGAAAAACTGTTTTTT; CDR3: CASSQDRGRPDEKLFF; V: TRBV4-3; D: TRBD1; size: few; J: TRBJ1-4
DNA: TGCAGTGCTATACTAGCGGGGGGCCCCCATGAGCAGTTCTTC; CDR3: CSAILAGGPHEQFF; V: TRBV20-1; D: TRBD2; size: few; J: TRBJ2-1
DNA: TGTGCCAGCAGCGCAGCACTGTGGGGGAACGGGGAGCTGTTTTTT; CDR3: CASSAALWGNGELFF; V: TRBV7-2; D: -; size: few; J: TRBJ2-2
DNA: TGCAGTGCTCGGACAGAGATCTCCTACGAGCAGTACTTC; CDR3: CSARTEISYEQYF; V: TRBV20-1; D: -; size: -; J: TRBJ2-7
DNA: TGTGCCAGCAGTTTATCGATCCGGGACAGGGCCTACGAGCAGTACTTC; CDR3: CASSLSIRDRAYEQYF; V: TRBV27; D: TRBD1; size: -; J: TRBJ2-7
DNA: TGTGCCAGTAGTCCAAGGACTCGGGATGAGCAGTACTTC; CDR3: CASSPRTRDEQYF; V: TRBV19; D: -; size: many; J: TRBJ2-7
DNA: TGTGCCAGCAGGAATACAGGGGTGGGGGAGCAGTACTTC; CDR3: CASRNTGVGEQYF; V: TRBV12-3/TRBV12-4; D: TRBD1; size: -; J: TRBJ2-7
DNA: TGTGCCAGCAGCCCACCAGACAGGGCCACCTACGAGCAGTACTTC; CDR3: CASSPPDRATYEQYF; V: TRBV7-9; D: TRBD1; size: many; J: TRBJ2-7
DNA: TGTGCCAGCAGCTTAACGACGGACCAGTACTTC; CDR3: CASSLTTDQYF; V: TRBV11-2; D: -; size: many; J: TRBJ2-5
DNA: TGTGCCAGCAGTTTAGGGTCAGGGGACTATGGCTACACCTTC; CDR3: CASSLGSGDYGYTF; V: TRBV27; D: -; size: -; J: TRBJ1-2
DNA: TGTGCCAGCAGCGAATACAGGGGGCTTGAAAAACTGTTTTTT; CDR3: CASSEYRGLEKLFF; V: TRBV4-2; D: TRBD1; size: few; J: TRBJ1-4
DNA: TGTGCCAGCAGTTACTCGATGGGGCCCGGAAACACCATATATTTT; CDR3: CASSYSMGPGNTIYF; V: TRBV6-6; D: -; size: many; J: TRBJ1-3
DNA: TGTGCCAGCAGCCTAGTCGAGGGACTAGCAACCTACGAGCAGTACTTC; CDR3: CASSLVEGLATYEQYF; V: TRBV12-3/TRBV12-4; D: TRBD2; size: few; J: TRBJ2-7
DNA: TGTGCCATCAGCTTTGGCAATGAGCAGTTCTTC; CDR3: CAISFGNEQFF; V: TRBV10-3; D: -; size: few; J: TRBJ2-1
DNA: TGTGCCAGCAGTTACGGGGGGAGCACGTACGAGCAGTACTTC; CDR3: CASSYGGSTYEQYF; V: TRBV6-5; D: -; size: many; J: TRBJ2-7
DNA: TGCGCCAGCAGCTTGTGGGGCTACGAGCAGTACTTC; CDR3: CASSLWGYEQYF; V: TRBV5-1; D: -; size: many; J: TRBJ2-7
DNA: TGTGCCAGCAGTTACCAGGGCGGCGAGCGGTACTTC; CDR3: CASSYQGGERYF; V: TRBV6-5; D: -; size: -; J: TRBJ2-7
DNA: -; CDR3: CASSFLENTEAFF; V: TRBV28; D: -; size: many; J: TRBJ1-1
DNA: TGTGCCAGCAGCGTGGGACCAGCCTACGAGCAGTACTTC; CDR3: CASSVGPAYEQYF; V: TRBV9; D: -; size: many; J: TRBJ2-7
DNA: TGTGCCAGCAGCCAAGATATCGACACCCACAATGAGCAGTTCTTC; CDR3: CASSQDIDTHNEQFF; V: TRBV3-1; D: -; size: few; J: TRBJ2-1
DNA: TGTGCCAGCAGCGTAATACAGGGGGACGGAGAGACTAGCGGCCTCCCATTTACGCAGTATTTT; CDR3: CASSVIQGDGETSGLPFTQYF; V: TRBV7-6; D: -; size: -; J: TRBJ2-3
DNA: TGCAGTGCTAGAGTAGATCTCGACTCCTACGAGCAGTACTTC; CDR3: CSARVDLDSYEQYF; V: TRBV20-1; D: -; size: -; J: TRBJ2-7
DNA: TGTGCCTGGAGTGTAATTGTACGACAAGAGACCCAGTACTTC; CDR3: CAWSVIVRQETQYF; V: TRBV30; D: -; size: -; J: TRBJ2-5
DNA: TGCGCCAGCAGCATAAACAGATTTTCAGAGGGCACAGATACGCAGTATTTT; CDR3: CASSINRFSEGTDTQYF; V: TRBV10-1; D: -; size: -; J: TRBJ2-3
DNA: TGTGCCAGCAGGGGGTCCGACTCATACTGGGGCGGGGGCAACGAGCAGTACTTC; CDR3: CASRGSDSYWGGGNEQYF; V: TRBV6-2/TRBV6-3; D: -; size: few; J: TRBJ2-7
DNA: TGCGCCAGCAGCCCGTGGACTAGCGGCGAGGGCGTTCAGTACTTC; CDR3: CASSPWTSGEGVQYF; V: TRBV4-3; D: TRBD2; size: few; J: TRBJ2-4
DNA: TGCGCCAGCAGCCAAGATGTGGGACAGGGGGGAACTGAAGCTTTCTTT; CDR3: CASSQDVGQGGTEAFF; V: TRBV4-3; D: TRBD1; size: -; J: TRBJ1-1
DNA: TGTGCCGGCAGTGAACTCGGGACTTTAATCGAGCAGTTCTTC; CDR3: CAGSELGTLIEQFF; V: TRBV6-1; D: -; size: -; J: TRBJ2-1
DNA: TGTGCCAGCAGTGAGTTCGGGCCCTCCTACAATGAGCAGTTCTTC; CDR3: CASSEFGPSYNEQFF; V: TRBV2; D: -; size: -; J: TRBJ2-1
DNA: TGCAGCGTTGGACCCTTCGCAGAGAACACTGAAGCTTTCTTT; CDR3: CSVGPFAENTEAFF; V: TRBV29-1; D: -; size: many; J: TRBJ1-1
DNA: TGCAGCTCCGGGGAGGGACCGAACACTGAAGCTTTCTTT; CDR3: CSSGEGPNTEAFF; V: TRBV29-1; D: -; size: many; J: TRBJ1-1
DNA: TGCGCCAGCAGCTTGTTAGGGGGCGACACTGAAGCTTTCTTT; CDR3: CASSLLGGDTEAFF; V: TRBV5-1; D: TRBD1; size: -; J: TRBJ1-1
DNA: TGTGCCAGCAGTCCCCATGGATCTCCCGGGAGGAATGAGCAGTTCTTC; CDR3: CASSPHGSPGRNEQFF; V: TRBV27; D: TRBD2; size: few; J: TRBJ2-1
DNA: TGTGCCAGTTCTCTGGTCTTCTACAATGAGCAGTTCTTC; CDR3: CASSLVFYNEQFF; V: TRBV19; D: -; size: -; J: TRBJ2-1
DNA: TGCGCCAGCAGCCAGCAGACAGGGATGCCCTACGAGCAGTACTTC; CDR3: CASSQQTGMPYEQYF; V: TRBV4-1; D: TRBD1; size: few; J: TRBJ2-7
DNA: TGCAGTGCTAGAGATCTGTACAGGGACTCCTATAATTCACCCCTCCACTTT; CDR3: CSARDLYRDSYNSPLHF; V: TRBV20-1; D: -; size: -; J: TRBJ1-6
DNA: TGTGCCAGCAGCTTAGCGCATTCGTACGGCCCTTCAACAGATACGCAGTATTTT; CDR3: CASSLAHSYGPSTDTQYF; V: TRBV7-6; D: -; size: many; J: TRBJ2-3
DNA: TGTGCCAGCAGCTTGCAGAACAATGAGCAGTTCTTC; CDR3: CASSLQNNEQFF; V: TRBV5-6; D: -; size: -; J: TRBJ2-1
DNA: TGTGCCAGCAGCTTTCCCCAACCGGCTTTCTTT; CDR3: CASSFPQPAFF; V: TRBV7-9; D: -; size: many; J: TRBJ1-1
DNA: TGTGCCTGGAGTGCTGGGGTTTGGCCAGATACGCAGTATTTT; CDR3: CAWSAGVWPDTQYF; V: TRBV30; D: -; size: many; J: TRBJ2-3
DNA: TGTGCCAGCAGAGATAAACGGTGGGATCGCACAGATACGCAGTATTTT; CDR3: CASRDKRWDRTDTQYF; V: TRBV3-1; D: -; size: many; J: TRBJ2-3
DNA: TGTGCCAGCAGCTCCCAGGCGCTCTCTGGGGCCAACGTCCTGACTTTC; CDR3: CASSSQALSGANVLTF; V: TRBV13; D: -; size: many; J: TRBJ2-6
DNA: TGTGCCACCAGTAGGACGGCCAGCACAGATACGCAGTATTTT; CDR3: CATSRTASTDTQYF; V: TRBV24-1; D: -; size: few; J: TRBJ2-3
DNA: TGTGCCAGCAGCTTAGTGATGTATACAGATACGCAGTATTTT; CDR3: CASSLVMYTDTQYF; V: TRBV11-2; D: -; size: few; J: TRBJ2-3
DNA: TGTGCCAGCAGATTGGGGGGGCTTGAGCAGTTCTTC; CDR3: CASRLGGLEQFF; V: TRBV12-3/TRBV12-4; D: -; size: few; J: TRBJ2-1